The 2 T cell receptor beta chains in this list originate from one sample, sequenced in a study of cytomegalovirus exposure and HLA in healthy donors. With 60 Vbeta and 13 Jbeta primers, the PCR was carried out. The assay was immunoSEQ multiplex PCR, and TCRdb's table has in-frame clones only and misses some. The data show 160,000 or so clones, around 75% seen once. Sequences were obtained from PBMCs. The receptors were sampled from a man between 18 and 29 years old in good health and CMV-seropositive.

V and J are TRBV11-3 and TRBJ2-3; possibly TRBD1 for D (5 bases). Germline values: CDR1 SGHNT, CDR2 YENEEA. Between the trimmed V and J ends, which lost 5 bases and 0 bases, there was a span of 15 bases. The CDR3 totals 16 residues. CDR3 sequence reads: CASSPHNRPSTDTQYF. CDR3 bases: TGTGCCAGCAGCCCTCATAACAGGCCTAGCACAGATACGCAGTATTTT.

A few counts support this clone. This sequence joins TRBV6-6 and TRBJ1-4; a possible D gene is TRBD1 (5 bases). Germline CDR1 is MNHNY and CDR2 is SVGAGI (reference sequence). Trimming removed 7 bases from V and 8 bases from J, with 14 bases in between. CDR3 length: 13 residues. The CDR3, as DNA: TGTGCCAGCAACAGGCGGGGGGAGGAAAAACTGTTTTTT. Protein sequence: CASNRRGEEKLFF.